These 6 T cell receptor beta chains share one sample of origin, sequenced in a study of cytomegalovirus exposure and HLA in healthy donors. It was with 60 Vbeta and 13 Jbeta primers that the PCR ran. The assay was immunoSEQ multiplex PCR, and TCRdb's table has in-frame clones only and misses some. The sample records 180,000 or so clones, 75% to 80% being singletons. Source material: PBMCs. These receptors originate from a man aged 45-65 years in good health and CMV-seropositive.

This chain connects TRBV5-1 to TRBJ2-6; 7 positions match TRBD1. The CDR3 length is 17 residues. The germline V gene encodes CDR1 SGHRS and CDR2 YFSETQ. The V and J ends lost 3 bases and 0 bases, in that order; junction bases with no gene match: 6. CDR3 sequence: CASSSRDSHSGANVLTF. CDR3 DNA sequence: TGCGCCAGCAGCTCCCGGGACAGTCACTCTGGGGCCAACGTCCTGACTTTC.

V and J are TRBV4-2 and TRBJ1-4, with TRBD1 identical over 8 bases. The junction had 10 bases not matched to a gene; V was cut back by 3 bases and J by 7 bases. The CDR3 loop spans 16 amino acids. The germline V gene encodes CDR1 LGHNA and CDR2 YNFKEQ. This chain's CDR3 is CASSHAVQGASEKLFF. CDR3 bases: TGTGCCAGCAGCCACGCGGTGCAGGGGGCGTCTGAAAAACTGTTTTTT.

The chain recombines TRBV6-5 with TRBJ2-5; 10 bases map to TRBD1. Per the germline V gene, CDR1 is MNHEY and CDR2 is SVGAGI. The V and J ends lost 2 bases and 5 bases, in that order; junction bases with no gene match: 5. There are 15 residues in the CDR3. The CDR3 DNA reads TGTGCCAGCAGTTACCGCGGACAGGGGGGGGAGACCCAGTACTTC. This translates into CASSYRGQGGETQYF.

CDR3: CASSLASGPLYGYTF. Here the CDR3 DNA reads TGTGCCAGCAGCTTAGCCTCCGGTCCGCTCTATGGCTACACCTTC. J is TRBJ1-2 and V is TRBV7-6, with D unclear. Germline V gene lookup returns CDR1 SGHVS and CDR2 FNYEAQ. The germline V and J ends were trimmed by 0 bases and 4 bases, with 12 bases remaining between them. The CDR3 sequence is 15 residues long.

Concerning this clone itself: At one end, the junction sequence differs from germline, possibly due to a read error. The identical CDR3 is also encoded by other nucleotide sequences in the sample. V and J are TRBV7-9 and TRBJ2-7, with TRBD2 as a possible D gene (6 bases). Germline V gene sequence: CDR1 SEHNR, CDR2 FQNEAQ (reference sequence). The CDR3 totals 16 residues. The CDR3 nucleotides read TGCGCCAGCAGCCCCACACGGACGGGGAGGCTATACGAGCAGTACTTC. Its translation is CASSPTRTGRLYEQYF. The full variable domain, in which reference TRBV7-9 and TRBJ2-7 provide the parts outside the CDR3, is DTGVSQNPRHKITKRGQNVTFRCDPISEHNRLYWYRQTLGQGPEFLTYFQNEAQLEKSRLLSDRFSAERPKGSFSTLEIQRTEQGDSAMYLCASSPTRTGRLYEQYFGPGTRLTVT.

This sequence joins TRBV29-1 and TRBJ1-2; maybe TRBD1 (6 bases). The CDR3 loop spans 11 amino acids. Germline V gene data show CDR1 as SQVTM and CDR2 as ANQGSEA. V was pared by 5 bases and J by 8 bases, with 12 bases between. CDR3 nucleotides: TGCAGCGTTCAGGGGCTGAAGGGCTACACCTTC. Amino acid sequence: CSVQGLKGYTF. Together with reference TRBV29-1 and TRBJ1-2, the CDR3 gives the full variable domain: SAVISQKPSRDICQRGTSLTIQCQVDSQVTMMFWYRQQPGQSLTLIATANQGSEATYESGFVIDKFPISRPNLTFSTLTVSNMSPEDSSIYLCSVQGLKGYTFGSGTRLTVV.